This entry describes one TCR beta chain. As yet, its antigen is unknown. The data were produced by immunoSEQ multiplex PCR, yet TCRdb's version contains in-frame clones alone and is incomplete. The sample contains about 30,000 clones, around four fifths of which appear only once. The germline V gene has CDR1 MGHDK and CDR2 SYGVNS. Trimming took 5 bases from V and 1 from J; bases not matched to a gene: 4. The CDR3 is made up of 15 amino acids. This entry belongs to a study of T cells in narcolepsy. At the level of the study: Enrolled donors included narcolepsy type 1 or type 2 patients and healthy controls.

General study results and limits: Comparing one patient's CSF and blood CD4+ clonotypes highlighted HCRT- and TRIB2-specific autoreactive clonotypes. Some memory CD4+ repertoires had no autoreactive clone sequences. Reportedly, autoreactive clonotypes were serially detected in patients' blood but not controls'.

Input material: CD45RA- memory CD4+ T cells from PBMCs. This receptor was identified in a human donor with narcolepsy. The V call is TRBV25-1, the J call TRBJ2-5, with TRBD2 matching 10 bases. This chain's CDR3 is CASSRLAGVQETQYF. The CDR3 region has the DNA TGTGCCAGCAGTCGGCTAGCGGGGGTCCAAGAGACCCAGTACTTC. Full variable domain (missing parts from reference TRBV25-1 and TRBJ2-5): EADIYQTPRYLVIGTGKKITLECSQTMGHDKMYWYQQDPGMELHLIHYSYGVNSTEKGDLSSESTVSRIRTEHFPLTLESARPSHTSQYLCASSRLAGVQETQYFGPGTRLLVL.